This T cell receptor beta chain was retrieved from a study of blood T cell repertoires in COVID-19 (dated by TCRdb to about 2020). For the study in its entirety: The collaborator samples originated in the United States, Italy and Spain and spanned the acute and convalescent phases of COVID-19. The prospective study material was composed of cDNA or gDNA derived from T cells, B-cell-depleted T cells, or PBMCs. The dataset comprised deeply sampled blood TCRbeta repertoires from subjects exposed to, actively infected with, or recovered from COVID-19. The repertoires were released in a freely available public database meant as a resource for research on the immune response to SARS-CoV-2. Samples came from the ongoing ImmuneRACE study (first 160 participants) plus 1,254 subjects from 6 global collaborators. Sample metadata almost always included a de-identified subject ID, COVID-19 status, age in years and sex. HLA class I and class II types, where available, came from metadata supplied by the sample provider rather than from assay-based typing. The paper's findings and limits, for the study overall: The quantity of clinical and demographic metadata differed by source and by participant and was supplied without curation.

The CDR3 spans 14 residues, from the cysteine through the phenylalanine. Only CDR3 DNA remains: 42 bases, in frame from the first base. Relative to germline, V is 6 bases shorter and J is 8 bases shorter, with 16 bases between their ends. According to the germline V gene, CDR1 reads MDHEN and CDR2 reads SYDVKM. Collaborating institutions collected whole blood in K2EDTA tubes following their own protocols. Collaborator samples were shipped for TCRbeta analysis as frozen whole blood, isolated PBMCs, or DNA extracted from either sample type. TCRbeta CDR3 regions were amplified from genomic DNA by means of the immunoSEQ Assay, a bias-controlled multiplex PCR. As for the original processing: The number of nucleated cells in each sample was estimated from the amplification of reference gene primers within the assay. To quantify the absolute abundance of each unique TCRbeta CDR3 rearrangement, sequence reads were collapsed and filtered. For each sample, productive Simpson clonality was calculated by taking the square root of Simpson's diversity index across productive rearrangements. The immuneACCESS repertoire file appears here via TCRdb, limited to in-frame rearrangements. These files lack a portion of the clones; in checked studies, under half of the deficit traces to unresolved V genes, and the cause of the others is not known. V and J calls and clone size come straight from that table; D and trimming were deduced from the DNA. This sample holds 87,000 or so clones; about 87% were observed only once. Roughly 6.8% of the sample comes from the top ten.

This clone was seen a handful of times. Its binding antigen is unknown. Per-base quality was not reported, and no clone a single base away is much larger than it. The sequenced sample was peripheral blood. The V and J genes are TRBV28 and TRBJ1-4, with no reliable assignment of the D segment. The sequence came from a human donor with acute or convalescent COVID-19. The donor label of this sample is uncertain. The CDR3 protein: CASSPPRAREKLFF. In nucleotides, the sequence is TGTGCCAGCAGCCCCCCGAGGGCAAGGGAAAAACTGTTTTTT. Joined to the reference TRBV28 and TRBJ1-4 proteins, this CDR3 gives the full variable domain: DVKVTQSSRYLVKRTGEKVFLECVQDMDHENMFWYRQDPGLGLRLIYFSYDVKMKEKGDIPEGYSVSREKKERFSLILESASTNQTSMYLCASSPPRAREKLFFGSGTQLSVL.